The next 21 T cell receptor beta chains were all read from a single sample in a study of T cells in Graves' hyperthyroidism and ophthalmopathy. TCR beta CDR3 sequences were amplified from RNA transcripts. HTBI primers were employed in a first-round RT-PCR of the TCR CDR3. Using its own MiXCR run on the multiplex PCR reads, TCRdb lists one record per CDR3 protein. The top ten clones hold about 15% of a sample with fewer than 650,000 distinct CDR3 sequences, 12% to 15% of them seen once. Sequenced: blood. These receptors all stem from a woman between 40 and 50 years old with Graves' hyperthyroidism.

This clonotype was seen repeatedly, ten times or more. The rearrangement joins TRBV2 to TRBJ2-5; D is uncertain. Germline CDR1 SNHLY, CDR2 FYNNEI. The CDR3 loop spans 13 amino acids. V lost 4 bases, J lost 3 bases, and 9 bases lay in between. The CDR3 nucleotides read TGTGCCAGCAGTGGTGACTGGAAAGAGACCCAGTACTTC. It is translated as CASSGDWKETQYF.

This clonotype was seen only a few times. This chain connects TRBV6-1 to TRBJ2-2, with D hard to call. The germline CDR1 and CDR2 sequences are MNHNS and SASEGT. This CDR3 has 13 residues. Trimming stripped 4 bases from V and 5 bases from J, with 8 bases between. CDR3 amino acids: CASSGRTTGELFF. The CDR3 DNA sequence: TGTGCCAGCAGTGGGAGAACAACCGGGGAGCTGTTTTTT.

This clonotype has ten or more counts. This chain uses TRBV7-9 with TRBJ2-5, with D uncertain. V gave up 4 bases and J gave up 4 bases, with 7 bases separating them. The CDR3 extends over 12 amino acids. Germline V CDR1 and CDR2: SEHNR, FQNEAQ (reference sequence). The CDR3 is CASSYIGETQYF. CDR3 DNA sequence: TGTGCCAGCAGCTACATTGGAGAGACCCAGTACTTC.

This clonotype appeared many times. The chain uses TRBV7-9 and TRBJ2-3; 8 nucleotides agree with TRBD1. The germline CDR1 and CDR2 sequences are SEHNR and FQNEAQ (reference sequence). CDR3 length: 18 amino acids. The V and J ends lost 6 bases and 4 bases, in that order; junction bases with no gene match: 18. DNA of the CDR3: TGTGCCAGCAGGACCGATATAGGACAGGGCCAAGGATCAGATACGCAGTATTTT. Translating gives CASRTDIGQGQGSDTQYF.

The V and J genes are TRBV29-1 and TRBJ2-3; TRBD1 agrees at 10 bases. The CDR3 is 15 amino acids. With 1 base clipped from V and 5 bases from J, the junction kept 6 bases outside the gene matches. Germline loops: CDR1 SQVTM, CDR2 ANQGSEA. The DNA for the CDR3 is TGCAGCGTTGAAGTAGGGACAGGGGAAGAAGATACGCAGTATTTT. Amino acid sequence: CSVEVGTGEEDTQYF.

A note on this clonotype: This may arise from a read error, as a much more abundant clone is one base away. This is likely a read error, given that the CDR3 carries no conserved phenylalanine or tryptophan at its end. The chain has TRBV3-1 and TRBJ2-1, with 7 bases matching TRBD2. The length of the CDR3 is 16 residues. Germline assignment: CDR1 LGHDT and CDR2 YNNKEL (reference sequence). The ends lost 0 bases at V and 4 bases at J; junction bases unmatched: 6. The CDR3 sequence: CASSQDMSGAYNEQFL. As DNA, the CDR3 is TGTGCCAGCAGCCAAGATATGAGCGGGGCTTACAATGAGCAGTTCCTC.

A remark on this clonotype: One junction end disagrees with the germline gene, perhaps due to a read error. V usage is TRBV6-1 and J usage is TRBJ2-7, with 11 positions matching TRBD2. Germline CDR1 MNHNS, CDR2 SASEGT. CDR3 size: 16 residues. The CDR3 sequence is CASSEGTGLAAYERYF. The CDR3 DNA follows: TGTGCCAGCAGTGAAGGCACGGGACTAGCGGCCTACGAGCGGTACTTC.

Ten or more counts support this clonotype. The chain combines TRBV7-6 with TRBJ2-7; TRBD1 is a possible D gene (7 bases). This CDR3 region has 16 residues. Germline CDR1 reads SGHVS; CDR2 reads FNYEAQ. V dropped 5 bases and J dropped 3 bases, with 20 bases sitting between them. The CDR3 loop is CASSPDLGGGRYEQYF. Written as DNA, the CDR3 is TGTGCCAGCAGCCCAGATTTAGGAGGGGGCCGCTACGAGCAGTACTTC.

This clonotype has a count of ten or more. The chain carries TRBV18 and TRBJ1-2; D may be TRBD1 (6 bases). This CDR3 has 15 residues. The V gene lost 5 bases and the J gene lost 3 bases, with 16 bases spanning the gap. The germline CDR1 and CDR2 sequences are KGHSH and LQKENI. CDR3 amino acids: CASSKSGAQDYGYTF. Here the CDR3 DNA reads TGTGCCAGCTCAAAATCAGGGGCGCAGGACTATGGCTACACCTTC.

This clonotype has at least ten counts. The rearrangement links TRBV20-1 to TRBJ2-7; 10 nucleotides align to TRBD1. Unmatched junction bases numbered 7, after V lost 6 bases and J lost 2 bases. CDR3 length: 14 amino acids. The germline CDR1 and CDR2 sequences are DFQATT and SNEGSKA (reference sequence). The CDR3 reads CSARGQGLTYEQYF. As DNA, the CDR3 is TGCAGTGCCCGGGGACAGGGGTTGACCTACGAGCAGTACTTC.

A few counts support this clonotype. The chain couples TRBV12-3 or TRBV12-4 to TRBJ2-1; possibly TRBD1 for D (6 bases). V was shortened by 6 bases and J by 2 bases, with 14 bases between the two germline ends. The CDR3 extends over 15 amino acids. The CDR3 nucleotides are TGTGCCAGCAGCCTAACAGGGACCCCCTACAATGAGCAGTTCTTC. This codes for CASSLTGTPYNEQFF.

The table lists this clonotype with many counts. J is TRBJ2-5 and V is TRBV4-1, with D perhaps matching TRBD2 (6 bases). This CDR3 is built from 15 residues. Germline V gives CDR1 MGHRA, CDR2 YSYEKL. Deletions cut 1 base from V and 1 base from J, with 10 bases between. The DNA for the CDR3 is TGCGCCAGCAGCCAAGTGAGGGGAGGCCAAGAGACCCAGTACTTC. This sequence encodes CASSQVRGGQETQYF.

V usage is TRBV13 and J usage is TRBJ2-5, with 9 bases aligning to TRBD2. This CDR3 contains 15 residues. The germline V gene has CDR1 PRHDT and CDR2 FYEKMQ (reference sequence). V shed 5 bases, J shed 1 base, and the junction held 5 bases outside the gene matches. The CDR3 reads CASSDASGTQETQYF. For the CDR3, the DNA is TGTGCCAGCAGCGACGCTAGCGGGACCCAAGAGACCCAGTACTTC. The variable domain in full, completed from reference TRBV13 and TRBJ2-5, reads AAGVIQSPRHLIKEKRETATLKCYPIPRHDTVYWYQQGPGQDPQFLISFYEKMQSDKGSIPDRFSAQQFSDYHSELNMSSLELGDSALYFCASSDASGTQETQYFGPGTRLLVL.

The CDR3 loop reads CASSQDYGNNQPQHF. CDR3 coding DNA: TGTGCCAGCAGCCAAGACTATGGAAACAATCAGCCCCAGCATTTT. The rearrangement joins TRBV3-1 to TRBJ1-5; D is uncertain. The CDR3 is 15 residues long. Trimming shortened V by 0 bases and J by 3 bases, and 9 bases separated the two germline ends. CDR1 and CDR2 (germline): LGHDT, YNNKEL (reference sequence).

This clonotype was observed at least ten times. The rearrangement links TRBV7-8 to TRBJ2-3; TRBD1 aligns across 7 bases. This CDR3 region has 16 residues. Germline values: CDR1 SGHVS, CDR2 FQNEAQ. The V segment lost 7 bases and the J segment 2 bases; nucleotides outside the gene matches: 12. Here the CDR3 DNA reads TGTGCCAGCACCCCCCCGACAGGGATCGTCACAGATACGCAGTATTTT. Encoded protein: CASTPPTGIVTDTQYF.

The chain carries TRBV6-1 and TRBJ1-2, with TRBD1 matching 8 bases. The CDR3 extends over 12 amino acids. CDR1 and CDR2 (germline): MNHNS, SASEGT. The V and J ends lost 6 bases and 8 bases, in that order; junction bases with no gene match: 5. The CDR3: CASSTGGRGYTF. The CDR3 DNA reads TGTGCCAGCAGCACAGGGGGGAGAGGCTACACCTTC.

At least ten counts were recorded for this clonotype. The V gene is TRBV20-1, the J gene TRBJ1-2; tentative D call: TRBD1 (5 bases). This CDR3 has 13 amino acids. CDR1 and CDR2 from the germline V gene are DFQATT and SNEGSKA (reference sequence). Trimming cost V 5 bases and J 4 bases, with 14 bases left between them. The CDR3 loop reads CSALDSPPYGYTF. Here the CDR3 DNA reads TGCAGTGCTTTAGACAGTCCCCCCTATGGCTACACCTTC.

This clonotype was seen many times. The CDR3 loop is CSARGAYEQYF. In DNA, the CDR3 is TGCAGTGCTAGGGGTGCGTACGAGCAGTACTTC. V and J are TRBV20-1 and TRBJ2-7; D unresolved. Trimming removed 3 bases at V and 4 bases at J, with 7 bases between. CDR3 length: 11 residues. Per the germline V gene, CDR1 is DFQATT and CDR2 is SNEGSKA (reference sequence).

For this clonotype: Compared with germline, one end of the junction differs, possibly owing to a read error. The chain links TRBV4-1 to TRBJ1-6; D possibly corresponds to TRBD1 (5 bases). This CDR3 is built from 14 residues. The germline gives CDR1 MGHRA, CDR2 YSYEKL. CDR3 bases: TGTGCCAGCAGACAAGGGACGGGGTGGTCACCCCTCCACTTT. Translating gives CASRQGTGWSPLHF.

This chain uses TRBV29-1 with TRBJ2-2, with 12 bases fitting TRBD2. Germline trimming cut 7 bases from V and 5 bases from J; bases unmatched to any gene: 5. The CDR3 is 14 residues long. Germline V CDR1 and CDR2: SQVTM, ANQGSEA. The CDR3 loop reads CSASGRESTGELFF. The CDR3, as DNA: TGCAGCGCTAGCGGGAGGGAAAGTACCGGGGAGCTGTTTTTT.

This clonotype showed up just once. This sequence joins TRBV18 and TRBJ1-6; 9 nucleotides align to TRBD1. This CDR3 is built from 16 residues. The J segment lost 6 bases and the V segment lost 2 bases, leaving 5 bases of the junction unmatched. Germline V gene lookup returns CDR1 KGHSH and CDR2 LQKENI. The CDR3 protein is CASSPAGTGSNSPLHF. The CDR3 DNA follows: TGTGCCAGCTCACCAGCCGGGACAGGGAGTAATTCACCCCTCCACTTT.